By proportion, the clone carrying this T cell receptor (beta chain) is medium-sized. The data originate from a study of sequential checkpoint blockade in melanoma. Overall study context: Randomization was 1:1 between first-line nivolumab→ipilimumab and ipilimumab→nivolumab.

Treatment noted: randomized to nivolumab then ipilimumab (arm A) or the reverse (arm B). Patients had received no earlier DNA-damaging chemotherapy. From thawed PBMCs, live CD3+CD8+ cells negative for CD19 and CD56 were sorted. Generated by immunoSEQ multiplex PCR, the TCRdb table keeps only in-frame clones and is missing some. The table lists about 26,000 clones, roughly four fifths of them singletons. This TCR was recovered from a human donor with melanoma. The material was CD8+ T cells sorted from blood (inferred from file names), obtained from a patient given nivolumab and ipilimumab in sequence.

The CDR3 DNA reads as TGTGCCAGCAGTTTAGGACAGTCGGGTCAGCCCCAGCATTTT. Encoded protein: CASSLGQSGQPQHF. This chain links TRBV28 with TRBJ1-5, with a tentative D call TRBD1 (6 bases). Trimming cost V 2 bases and J 6 bases, with 11 bases left between them. This CDR3 contains 14 residues. Germline assignment: CDR1 MDHEN and CDR2 SYDVKM.